This T cell receptor (beta chain) was recorded in a study of human T cells and chemical hapten exposure. Noted time point: patch test 2, 6 weeks after DPC sensitization. The treatment here: therapeutic diphenylcyclopropenone sensitization with weekly scalp DPC. This CDR3 is 15 amino acids long. Trimming cost V 2 bases and J 9 bases, with 17 bases left between them. Germline V CDR1 and CDR2: LGHNA, YNFKEQ. TCRdb re-analysed the RACE reads in MiXCR, keeping a single row per CDR3 protein. The repertoire holds about 96,000 distinct CDR3 sequences, 7% to 10% seen once, with around 2% in the top ten. This clonotype was observed a few times.

The gene calls are TRBV4-2 and TRBJ2-1; D may be TRBD1 (5 bases). This sequence was found in a woman between 40 and 55 years old with alopecia areata. Some clones in this sample may be carry-over from other donors' samples. The source was whole blood, collected in connection with sensitization to the hapten diphenylcyclopropenone (DPC). The CDR3 nucleotides read TGTGCCAGCAGCCAACCTCAGGACACCTTGGGTGAGCAGTTCTTC. Translating it yields CASSQPQDTLGEQFF.